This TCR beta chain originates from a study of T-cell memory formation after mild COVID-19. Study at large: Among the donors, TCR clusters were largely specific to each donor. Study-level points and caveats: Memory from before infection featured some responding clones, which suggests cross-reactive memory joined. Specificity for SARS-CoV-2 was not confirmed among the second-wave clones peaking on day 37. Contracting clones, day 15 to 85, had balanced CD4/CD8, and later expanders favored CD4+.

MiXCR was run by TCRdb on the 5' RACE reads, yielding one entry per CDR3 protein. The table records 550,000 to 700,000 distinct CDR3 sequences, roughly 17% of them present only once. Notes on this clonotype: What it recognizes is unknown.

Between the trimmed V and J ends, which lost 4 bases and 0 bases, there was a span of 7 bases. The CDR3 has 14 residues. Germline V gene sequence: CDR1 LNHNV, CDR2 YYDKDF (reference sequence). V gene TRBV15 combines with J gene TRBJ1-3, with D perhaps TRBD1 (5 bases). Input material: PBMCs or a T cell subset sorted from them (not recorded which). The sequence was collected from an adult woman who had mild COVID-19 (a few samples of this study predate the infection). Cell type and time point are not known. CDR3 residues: CATSIGTSGNTIYF. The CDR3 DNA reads TGTGCCACCAGCATCGGGACCTCTGGAAACACCATATATTTT. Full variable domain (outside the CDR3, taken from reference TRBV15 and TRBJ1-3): DAMVIQNPRYQVTQFGKPVTLSCSQTLNHNVMYWYQQKSSQAPKLLFHYYDKDFNNEADTPDNFQSRRPNTSFCFLDIRSPGLGDTAMYLCATSIGTSGNTIYFGEGSWLTVV.